Below, 5 T cell receptor beta chains from the same sample are listed, as sequenced in a study of shared clonotypes between healthy human individuals. The assay was immunoSEQ multiplex PCR, and TCRdb's table has in-frame clones only and misses some. The sample comprises 2 million or so clones, around 96% of which are singletons, and 0.9% to 1.3% rests with the top ten. Terminally differentiated effector memory CD45RA+ cells were excluded from the naive CD8 cells, which were CD45RO-negative and positively selected for CCR7. Sequencing input: naive CD8+ T cells sorted from blood. The receptors were gathered from a young man in good health.

This chain uses TRBV27 with TRBJ2-1, with 14 bases aligning to TRBD2. V gave up 1 base and J gave up 7 bases; unmatched junction bases: 6. The CDR3 is made up of 17 amino acids. From germline, CDR1 is MNHEY and CDR2 SMNVEV (reference sequence). The CDR3 loop reads CASSLFGLAGGMNEQFF. The CDR3 DNA reads as TGTGCCAGCAGTTTATTCGGACTAGCGGGAGGAATGAATGAGCAGTTCTTC.

The rearrangement uses TRBV7-9 and TRBJ1-4, with TRBD1 matching over 7 bases. The V and J ends lost 8 bases and 6 bases, in that order; junction bases with no gene match: 3. This CDR3 region has 12 residues. Germline V gene data show CDR1 as SEHNR and CDR2 as FQNEAQ (reference sequence). CDR3 sequence: CASGGTDEKLFF. DNA of the CDR3: TGTGCCAGCGGGGGGACAGATGAAAAACTGTTTTTT.

On this clone: Additional DNA sequences in this sample encode the identical CDR3. The chain joins TRBV5-4 to TRBJ2-1; 7 bases line up with TRBD2. The J segment lost 3 bases and the V segment lost 4 bases, leaving 4 bases of the junction unmatched. Germline V lookup: CDR1 SGHNT, CDR2 YYREEE (reference sequence). This CDR3 comprises 14 residues. CDR3 protein: CASSPGTNYNEQFF. CDR3 nucleotides: TGTGCCAGCAGCCCGGGGACTAACTACAATGAGCAGTTCTTC.

V and J are TRBV5-1 and TRBJ2-7; 7 nucleotides line up with TRBD2. V lost 2 bases, J lost 6 bases, and 8 bases stayed unmatched. The CDR3 covers 14 residues. CDR1 is SGHRS and CDR2 is YFSETQ in the germline V gene. CDR3 amino acids: CASSLGRGGGEQYF. The DNA for the CDR3 is TGCGCCAGCAGCTTAGGACGCGGGGGAGGCGAGCAGTACTTC.

This chain uses TRBV29-1 with TRBJ2-1; the match to TRBD2 covers 11 bases. The junction had 6 bases not matched to a gene; V was cut back by 5 bases and J by 6 bases. Germline loops: CDR1 SQVTM, CDR2 ANQGSEA. The CDR3 loop spans 14 amino acids. The CDR3 reads CSVHPSGRTNEQFF. As DNA, the CDR3 is TGCAGCGTTCACCCTAGCGGGAGGACCAATGAGCAGTTCTTC.